This T cell receptor (beta chain) was sequenced during a study of OX40 agonist ivuxolimab in advanced cancers. About the research overall: One hepatocellular carcinoma and two cutaneous melanoma patients partially responded.

Study-level points and caveats: The work left the antigen specificity of expanded peripheral T cells undetermined. Partial responders at 0.1-3.0 mg/kg showed near-lowest clonal expansion. Fewer expanded clones were found on average in CD4+ than in CD8+ T cells.

As for this clone: Its antigen is not known.

TCRdb keeps only in-frame clones here, not all; method: immunoSEQ multiplex PCR. Here the sample spans 50,000 to 60,000 clones, roughly 86% being singletons. This CDR3 comprises 14 residues. Trimming left V 2 bases short and J 2 bases short, with 8 bases between. CDR1 and CDR2 (germline): LGHNT, FRNRAP. The rearrangement joins TRBV12-5 to TRBJ2-3, with D uncertain. This TCR came from an adult with an advanced solid tumor such as melanoma, head and neck, liver or kidney cancer. Source: CD4+ or CD8+ T cells sorted from blood, taken in a trial of the OX40 agonist ivuxolimab. The DNA of the CDR3 is TGTGCTAGTGGTTTGCAGGCCATCACAGATACGCAGTATTTT. This sequence encodes CASGLQAITDTQYF.